These T cell receptor beta chains were read from a single sample in a study of identical twins. TCRdb processed the 5' RACE reads anew with MiXCR; each CDR3 protein has one entry. The table records some 500,000 distinct CDR3 sequences, roughly 13% of them present only once. In addition, the sample was reused for a study of yellow fever vaccine responses in identical twins.

Material for sequencing was CD4+ T cells sorted from blood. The origin of the receptors is a woman aged 18-29 years in good health. The CDR3 runs from the conserved cysteine through the conserved F or W. The D gene is left open where the match is weak. Clone size is given for some rows only: seen once, a few or many times, or a class if the clone is expanded.

>TRBJ2-1|-|TRBV4-3|-
CASSHRGGVTSYNEQFF
TGCGCCAGCAGCCACAGGGGGGGGGTAACATCCTACAATGAGCAGTTCTTC
>TRBJ1-1|many|TRBV3-1|-
CASSHGGATRAFF
TGTGCCAGCAGCCATGGGGGGGCGACGCGAGCTTTCTTT
>TRBJ2-2|-|TRBV24-1|TRBD1
CATGWQGVTGELFF
TGTGCCACCGGATGGCAGGGGGTTACCGGGGAGCTGTTTTTT
>TRBJ2-2|-|TRBV7-2|-
CASSLIGGTNTGELFF
TGTGCCAGCAGCTTGATCGGTGGAACGAACACCGGGGAGCTGTTTTTT
>TRBJ1-5|few|TRBV3-1|-
CASSQGQGWRQPQHF
TGTGCCAGCAGCCAAGGGCAGGGGTGGAGGCAGCCCCAGCATTTT
>TRBJ1-4|few|TRBV5-1|TRBD1
CASSPGQLATNEKLFF
TGCGCCAGCAGCCCGGGACAGCTCGCAACTAATGAAAAACTGTTTTTT
>TRBJ1-6|many|TRBV12-3/TRBV12-4|-
CASRTGPTNSPLHF
TGTGCCAGCAGGACGGGACCAACTAATTCACCCCTCCACTTT
>TRBJ2-7|few|TRBV10-3|-
CAFSEFRGFAEQYF
TGTGCCTTCAGTGAATTCAGGGGTTTCGCAGAGCAGTACTTC
>TRBJ2-1|many|TRBV20-1|-
CSARASTVSYNEQFF
TGCAGTGCTAGAGCCTCTACAGTCTCCTACAATGAGCAGTTCTTC
>TRBJ2-3|few|TRBV30|-
CAWTIGDTQYF
TGTGCCTGGACAATCGGAGATACGCAGTATTTT
>TRBJ1-4|many|TRBV5-1|-
CASSFQGSNEKLFF
TGCGCCAGCAGCTTCCAAGGCTCGAATGAAAAACTGTTTTTT
>TRBJ1-5|-|TRBV7-2|TRBD1
CASSFGTGGSQPQHF
TGTGCCAGCAGCTTCGGGACAGGGGGCAGTCAGCCCCAGCATTTT
>TRBJ1-4|many|TRBV29-1|TRBD1
CSVYGQGNEKLFF
TGCAGCGTATACGGACAGGGGAACGAAAAACTGTTTTTT
>TRBJ1-1|many|TRBV29-1|-
CSVFGLTGNTEAFF
TGCAGCGTTTTCGGGCTGACAGGGAACACTGAAGCTTTCTTT
>TRBJ2-7|-|TRBV6-5|-
CASSYSAYGDYEQYF
TGTGCCAGCAGTTACTCGGCGTATGGGGACTACGAGCAGTACTTC
>TRBJ2-2|many|TRBV15|TRBD2
CATSLVAGGTGELFF
TGTGCCACCAGCTTGGTAGCGGGGGGCACCGGGGAGCTGTTTTTT
>TRBJ2-1|few|TRBV14|TRBD1
CASSHWTGKTYNEQFF
TGTGCCAGCAGCCACTGGACAGGGAAGACCTACAATGAGCAGTTCTTC
>TRBJ2-5|few|TRBV5-5|TRBD1
CASSLDEWDRRKTQYF
TGTGCCAGCAGCTTGGACGAGTGGGACAGGCGGAAGACCCAGTACTTC
>TRBJ2-2|many|TRBV12-3/TRBV12-4|-
CASSLRGKNTGELFF
TGTGCCAGCAGTTTGCGAGGGAAGAACACCGGGGAGCTGTTTTTT
>TRBJ2-1|-|TRBV18|TRBD1
CASSPLWTGSYNEQFF
TGTGCCAGCTCACCATTGTGGACAGGGTCCTACAATGAGCAGTTCTTC
>TRBJ2-5|many|TRBV29-1|TRBD1
CSVERTGGSKYQETQYF
TGCAGCGTTGAAAGGACAGGGGGCTCGAAGTACCAAGAGACCCAGTACTTC
>TRBJ2-5|many|TRBV12-3/TRBV12-4|TRBD2
CASSQLAGGGETQYF
TGTGCCAGCAGCCAACTAGCGGGGGGCGGGGAGACCCAGTACTTC
>TRBJ2-1|-|TRBV5-1|TRBD1
CASSPGTGEVGEQFF
TGCGCCAGCAGTCCCGGGACAGGGGAAGTTGGTGAGCAGTTCTTC
>TRBJ2-3|-|TRBV28|TRBD2
CASSLTSGGRGTQYF
TGTGCCAGCAGTTTAACTAGCGGGGGGCGGGGGACGCAGTATTTT
>TRBJ2-7|few|TRBV5-1|TRBD2
CASSSPSGSVSYEQYF
TGCGCCAGCAGCTCCCCTAGCGGGAGTGTCTCCTACGAGCAGTACTTC
>TRBJ2-5|-|TRBV7-2|TRBD2
CASTGLAGIQETQYF
TGTGCCAGCACTGGCCTAGCGGGGATCCAAGAGACCCAGTACTTC
>TRBJ1-5|-|TRBV20-1|-
CSAPRGNSNQPQHF
TGCAGTGCTCCACGAGGGAATAGCAATCAGCCCCAGCATTTT
>TRBJ2-6|few|TRBV19|TRBD1
CASSIPGQGAPGANVLTF
TGTGCCAGTAGTATCCCGGGACAGGGGGCGCCTGGGGCCAACGTCCTGACTTTC
>TRBJ1-1|once|TRBV18|TRBD1
CASSPGQGMDTEAFF
TGTGCCAGCTCACCGGGACAGGGGATGGACACTGAAGCTTTCTTT
>TRBJ2-7|-|TRBV12-5|TRBD1
CASGAGQGYEQYF
TGTGCTAGTGGTGCGGGACAGGGTTACGAGCAGTACTTC
>TRBJ2-7|-|TRBV3-1|-
CASSQVGQLSSYEQYF
TGTGCCAGCAGCCAAGTAGGACAGCTTAGCTCCTACGAGCAGTACTTC
>TRBJ2-1|few|TRBV7-8|-
CASSGTGAGPYNEQFF
TGTGCCAGCAGTGGAACGGGTGCGGGGCCTTACAATGAGCAGTTCTTC
>TRBJ2-3|few|TRBV20-1|TRBD2
CSAKRPSGGGWADTQYF
TGCAGTGCCAAGAGGCCTAGCGGGGGGGGTTGGGCAGATACGCAGTATTTT
>TRBJ2-5|-|TRBV3-1|TRBD1
CASCQQAGQGARQETQYF
TGTGCCAGCTGCCAGCAAGCGGGACAGGGGGCTCGGCAAGAGACCCAGTACTTC
>TRBJ2-1|-|TRBV10-1|TRBD1
CASRTGTGSDEQFF
TGCGCCAGCCGTACCGGGACAGGGAGCGATGAGCAGTTCTTC
>TRBJ1-4|few|TRBV19|-
CASSIGQGKEKLFF
TGTGCCAGTAGTATAGGCCAGGGAAAGGAAAAACTGTTTTTT
>TRBJ2-5|-|TRBV5-5|-
CASSRDFGETQYF
TGTGCCAGCAGCAGGGACTTTGGAGAGACCCAGTACTTC
>TRBJ2-2|-|TRBV5-1|-
CASSPGDEAANTGELFF
TGCGCCAGCAGCCCAGGCGACGAAGCCGCGAACACCGGGGAGCTGTTTTTT
>TRBJ2-3|few|TRBV12-3/TRBV12-4|-
CASSFDPTDTQYF
TGTGCCAGCAGTTTTGACCCCACAGATACGCAGTATTTT
>TRBJ2-5|few|TRBV5-4|-
CASSSWGGVRDTFRETQYF
TGTGCCAGCAGCTCCTGGGGGGGCGTGAGGGATACGTTTCGAGAGACCCAGTACTTC
>TRBJ2-3|few|TRBV3-1|-
CASSQGTGDTQYF
TGTGCCAGCAGCCAAGGTACAGGGGATACGCAGTATTTT
>TRBJ2-4|-|TRBV9|-
CASSVVPGLTKNIQYF
TGTGCCAGCAGCGTAGTCCCAGGGCTAACCAAAAACATTCAGTACTTC
>TRBJ2-1|few|TRBV29-1|-
CSGRASVNEQFF
TGCAGCGGCCGGGCTAGCGTCAATGAGCAGTTCTTC
>TRBJ2-5|few|TRBV29-1|-
CSVEEQQETQYF
TGCAGCGTTGAAGAACAGCAAGAGACCCAGTACTTC
>TRBJ2-4|many|TRBV29-1|-
CSVEVRGTNIQYF
TGCAGCGTTGAGGTTAGGGGGACGAACATTCAGTACTTC
>TRBJ1-6|few|TRBV2|-
CASSGGGGPLHF
TGTGCCAGCAGTGGCGGGGGGGGACCCCTCCACTTT
>TRBJ1-2|few|TRBV6-6|-
CASSQGARSAYTF
TGTGCCAGCAGCCAGGGAGCCAGGAGTGCCTACACCTTC
>TRBJ1-4|few|TRBV20-1|TRBD1
CSARVGTGNEKLFF
TGCAGTGCTAGAGTCGGGACAGGGAACGAAAAACTGTTTTTT
>TRBJ2-3|-|TRBV27|-
CASSLYLGLIDTQYF
TGTGCCAGCAGTTTATATCTGGGTTTAATAGATACGCAGTATTTT
>TRBJ2-1|-|TRBV11-2|TRBD2
CASRAGGRSSYNEQFF
TGTGCCAGCAGGGCGGGGGGCCGGAGCTCCTACAATGAGCAGTTCTTC
>TRBJ2-2|few|TRBV10-3|-
CAISESPLGDGGELFF
TGTGCCATCAGTGAGTCCCCGCTAGGTGATGGCGGGGAGCTGTTTTTT
>TRBJ2-5|few|TRBV5-1|TRBD2
CASSLGVSGRQETQYF
TGCGCCAGCAGCTTGGGAGTTAGCGGGAGACAAGAGACCCAGTACTTC
>TRBJ1-6|-|TRBV7-9|-
CASSLALGDGSPLHF
TGTGCCAGCAGCTTAGCTCTGGGGGACGGTTCACCCCTCCACTTT
>TRBJ1-5|few|TRBV20-1|-
CSASRDSNQPQHF
TGCAGTGCTAGTAGGGATAGCAATCAGCCCCAGCATTTT
>TRBJ2-1|-|TRBV20-1|TRBD2
CSAGRAGGDNEQFF
TGCAGTGCTGGCAGAGCGGGAGGCGACAATGAGCAGTTCTTC
>TRBJ2-7|-|TRBV5-1|TRBD1
CASSVGGTGATYEQYF
TGCGCCAGCAGCGTTGGGGGGACAGGGGCCACCTACGAGCAGTACTTC